This TCR beta chain was sequenced in a study of blood T cell repertoires in COVID-19. The table came from immunoSEQ multiplex PCR; TCRdb's copy has only in-frame clones and leaves some out. The repertoire holds 200,000 to 250,000 clones, with approximately 90% as singletons. The sequenced material came from PBMCs or T cells enriched from blood (not recorded which). This clonotype originated in a woman aged 18 to 35 in a cohort exposed to, infected with or recovered from COVID-19 (not recorded which).

DNA of the CDR3: TGTGCCATCAGTGAGTCTAGGGGAAGTGAGCAGTTCTTC. It translates to CAISESRGSEQFF. The rearrangement links TRBV10-3 to TRBJ2-1, with a possible D match to TRBD1 (5 bases). There are 13 residues in the CDR3. V gave up 0 bases and J gave up 9 bases, with 9 bases separating them. Germline V gene lookup returns CDR1 ENHRY and CDR2 SYGVKD.